This passage covers 8 T cell receptor beta chains from one sample sequenced in a study of radiotherapy plus CTLA-4 blockade in lung cancer (dated by TCRdb to between 2017 and 2018). The library was built by means of the immunoSEQ multiplex PCR assay. Imported from immuneACCESS, the table was reduced by TCRdb to in-frame sequences with V and J called. These copies leave out some clones; in studies compared against another copy, an unresolved V gene accounts for under half, and the cause of the remainder is not known. The sample contains 77,000 or so clones, nearly 75% of them found a single time. More than 9% of the sample is in the top ten clones. The material sequenced was peripheral blood, taken from a patient treated with radiotherapy plus ipilimumab. Receptors were obtained from a human donor with non-small cell lung cancer whose response to radiotherapy plus ipilimumab could not be evaluated.

The sample holds one count of this clone. The genes are TRBV4-3 and TRBJ2-7, with 7 bases identical to TRBD2. With V trimmed by 4 bases and J by 7 bases, 10 bases remained unmatched. Per germline, CDR1 LGHNA and CDR2 YSLEER. CDR3 length equals 14 residues. The CDR3 region has the DNA TGCGCCAGCAGCCCCCGCCCCACTAGCGATGAGCAGTACTTC. It yields the protein CASSPRPTSDEQYF.

The chain employs TRBV2 and TRBJ1-5; weak D call: TRBD1 (5 bases). The CDR3 extends over 14 amino acids. V was pared by 1 base and J by 7 bases, with 11 bases between. Germline V gene data show CDR1 as SNHLY and CDR2 as FYNNEI. The CDR3 protein is CASSEEGGEQPQHF. For the CDR3, the DNA is TGTGCCAGCAGTGAAGAGGGAGGGGAACAGCCCCAGCATTTT.

The table lists this clone with a few counts. The genes are TRBV19 and TRBJ1-4; tentative D call: TRBD1 (5 bases). Germline V gene data show CDR1 as LNHDA and CDR2 as SQIVND (reference sequence). The CDR3 spans 13 residues. V gave up 5 bases and J gave up 8 bases, with 12 bases separating them. The CDR3 reads CASSFQGGEKLFF. CDR3 nucleotide sequence: TGTGCCAGTAGTTTCCAGGGCGGCGAAAAACTGTTTTTT.

J is TRBJ2-3 and V is TRBV5-6; D is possibly TRBD2 (5 bases). The V and J ends lost 6 bases and 2 bases respectively, with 19 bases between them. Germline loops: CDR1 SGHDT, CDR2 YYEEEE. This CDR3 is built from 16 residues. DNA for the CDR3: TGTGCCAGCACCTACCGCTCCGGGATTCCCACAGATACGCAGTATTTT. Residues: CASTYRSGIPTDTQYF.

V gene TRBV27 combines with J gene TRBJ1-1, with TRBD1 matching over 8 bases. J gave up 0 bases and V 8 bases, and 11 bases lay outside the gene matches. The CDR3 is made up of 16 amino acids. Germline V gives CDR1 MNHEY, CDR2 SMNVEV (reference sequence). CDR3 residues: CASGQGGSFVNTEAFF. The CDR3 DNA follows: TGTGCCAGCGGACAGGGAGGGAGTTTCGTGAACACTGAAGCTTTCTTT.

This clone showed up just once. This chain joins TRBV25-1 and TRBJ2-2; 7 bases are shared with TRBD2. This CDR3 region has 15 residues. After removal of 3 bases from V and 6 bases from J, the junction contained 7 bases not matched to a gene. CDR1 is MGHDK, CDR2 SYGVNS, per germline. In DNA form, the CDR3 reads TGTGCCAGCAGTGAGCGACTAGCAGCGTCCGGGGAGCTGTTTTTT. Translated, it gives CASSERLAASGELFF.

This clone was seen a handful of times. This chain links TRBV19 with TRBJ1-2, with TRBD1 matching over 7 bases. J was trimmed by 6 bases and V by 4 bases; bases with no gene match: 5. CDR3 length: 13 amino acids. Per the germline V gene, CDR1 is LNHDA and CDR2 is SQIVND (reference sequence). The CDR3 region has the DNA TGTGCCAGTAGTACGGGACAGAGTAATGGCTACACCTTC. Translating gives CASSTGQSNGYTF.

The rearrangement links TRBV15 to TRBJ2-1; 8 bases agree with TRBD2. V was clipped by 2 bases and J by 5 bases; unmatched bases: 5. This CDR3 comprises 15 residues. Germline V gene lookup returns CDR1 LNHNV and CDR2 YYDKDF (reference sequence). The CDR3 loop reads CATSRPGGGNNEQFF. CDR3 nucleotides: TGTGCCACCAGCAGACCCGGGGGGGGGAACAATGAGCAGTTCTTC.